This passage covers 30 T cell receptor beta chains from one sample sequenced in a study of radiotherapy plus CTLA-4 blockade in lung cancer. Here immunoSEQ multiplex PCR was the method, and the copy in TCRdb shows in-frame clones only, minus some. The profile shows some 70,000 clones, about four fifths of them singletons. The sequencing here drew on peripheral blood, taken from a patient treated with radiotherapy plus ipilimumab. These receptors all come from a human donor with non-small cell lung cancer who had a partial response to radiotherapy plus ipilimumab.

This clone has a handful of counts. CDR3: CAWSVDWTGNNEQYF. CDR3 coding DNA: TGTGCCTGGAGTGTGGATTGGACAGGGAATAACGAGCAGTACTTC. The rearrangement joins TRBV30 to TRBJ2-7, with 8 bases identical to TRBD1. Trimming took 0 bases from V and 5 from J; bases not matched to a gene: 9. Germline CDR1 GTSNPN, CDR2 SVGIG (reference sequence). The CDR3 loop spans 15 amino acids.

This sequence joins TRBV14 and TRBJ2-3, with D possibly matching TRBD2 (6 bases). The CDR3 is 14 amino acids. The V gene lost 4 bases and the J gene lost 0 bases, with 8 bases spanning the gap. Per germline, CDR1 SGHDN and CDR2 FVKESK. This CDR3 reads CASSPAGSTDTQYF. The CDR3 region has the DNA TGTGCCAGCAGCCCCGCGGGGAGCACAGATACGCAGTATTTT.

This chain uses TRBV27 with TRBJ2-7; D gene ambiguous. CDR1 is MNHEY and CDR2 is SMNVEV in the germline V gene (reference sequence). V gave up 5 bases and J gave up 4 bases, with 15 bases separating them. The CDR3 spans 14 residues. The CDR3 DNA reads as TGTGCCAGCAGTCCACGCCAGCTCAGGTACGAGCAGTACTTC. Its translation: CASSPRQLRYEQYF.

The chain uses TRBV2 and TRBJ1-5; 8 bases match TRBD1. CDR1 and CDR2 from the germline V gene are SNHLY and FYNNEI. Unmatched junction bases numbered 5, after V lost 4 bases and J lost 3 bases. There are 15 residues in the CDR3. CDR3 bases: TGTGCCAGCAGTGCAATGGGACAGGACAATCAGCCCCAGCATTTT. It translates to CASSAMGQDNQPQHF.

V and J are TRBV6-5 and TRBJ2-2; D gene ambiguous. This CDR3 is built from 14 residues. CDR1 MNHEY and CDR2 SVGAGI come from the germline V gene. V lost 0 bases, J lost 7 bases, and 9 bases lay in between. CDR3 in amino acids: CASSYSMGRGELFF. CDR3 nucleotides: TGTGCCAGCAGTTACTCGATGGGCCGCGGGGAGCTGTTTTTT.

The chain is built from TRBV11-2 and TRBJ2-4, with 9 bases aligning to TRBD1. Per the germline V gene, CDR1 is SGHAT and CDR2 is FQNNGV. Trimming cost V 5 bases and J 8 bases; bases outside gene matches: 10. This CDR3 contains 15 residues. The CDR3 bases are TGTGCCAGCAGCCCCCCGACAGGGGGATCGGACATTCAGTACTTC. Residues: CASSPPTGGSDIQYF.

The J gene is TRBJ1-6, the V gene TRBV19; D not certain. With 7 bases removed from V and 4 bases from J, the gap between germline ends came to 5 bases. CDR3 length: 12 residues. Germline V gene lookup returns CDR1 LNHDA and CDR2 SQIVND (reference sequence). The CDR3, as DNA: TGTGCCAGTATGGAGTATAATTCACCCCTCCACTTT. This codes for CASMEYNSPLHF.

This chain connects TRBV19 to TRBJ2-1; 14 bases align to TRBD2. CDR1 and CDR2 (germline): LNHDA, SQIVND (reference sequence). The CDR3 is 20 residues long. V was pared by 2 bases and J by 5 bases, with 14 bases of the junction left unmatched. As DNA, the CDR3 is TGTGCCAGTAGTATACTATGGACTAGCGGGAGGTCCGAGAGACACAATGAGCAGTTCTTC. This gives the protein CASSILWTSGRSERHNEQFF.

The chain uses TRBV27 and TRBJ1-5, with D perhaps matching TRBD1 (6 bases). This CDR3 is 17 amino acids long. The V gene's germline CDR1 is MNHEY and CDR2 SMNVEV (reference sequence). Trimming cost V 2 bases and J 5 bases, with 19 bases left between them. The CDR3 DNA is TGTGCCAGCAGTTTAAGACGTAGGACAGATGGGGATCAGCCCCAGCATTTT. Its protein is CASSLRRRTDGDQPQHF.

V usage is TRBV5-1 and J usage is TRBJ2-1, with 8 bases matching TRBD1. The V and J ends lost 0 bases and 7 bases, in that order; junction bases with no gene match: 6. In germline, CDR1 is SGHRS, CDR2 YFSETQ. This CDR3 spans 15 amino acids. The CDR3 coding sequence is TGCGCCAGCAGCTTGGCCCCGGACAGGGAGAATGAGCAGTTCTTC. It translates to CASSLAPDRENEQFF.

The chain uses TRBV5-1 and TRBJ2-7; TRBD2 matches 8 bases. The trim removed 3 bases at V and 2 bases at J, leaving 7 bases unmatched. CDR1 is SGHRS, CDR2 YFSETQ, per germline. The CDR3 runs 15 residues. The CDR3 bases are TGCGCCAGCAGCTCGGGGGTAGCGGGACCCTACGAGCAGTACTTC. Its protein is CASSSGVAGPYEQYF.

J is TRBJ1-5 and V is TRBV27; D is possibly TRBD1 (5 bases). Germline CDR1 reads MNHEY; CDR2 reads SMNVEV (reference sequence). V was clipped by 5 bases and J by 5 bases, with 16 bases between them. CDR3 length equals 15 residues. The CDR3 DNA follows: TGTGCCAGCAGTATTAGGTGGGGCTTACATCAGCCCCAGCATTTT. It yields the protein CASSIRWGLHQPQHF.

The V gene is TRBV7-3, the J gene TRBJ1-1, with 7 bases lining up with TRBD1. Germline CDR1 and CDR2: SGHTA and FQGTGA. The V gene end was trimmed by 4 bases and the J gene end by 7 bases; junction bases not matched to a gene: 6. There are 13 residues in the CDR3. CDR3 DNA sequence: TGTGCCAGCAGCTCAGAGACAGGGCTTGAAGCTTTCTTT. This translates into CASSSETGLEAFF.

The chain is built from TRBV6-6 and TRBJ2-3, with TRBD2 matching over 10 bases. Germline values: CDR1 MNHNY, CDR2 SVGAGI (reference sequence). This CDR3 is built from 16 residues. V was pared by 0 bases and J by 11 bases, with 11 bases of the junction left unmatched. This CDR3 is CASSYSLAGEPGMQYF. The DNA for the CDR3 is TGTGCCAGCAGTTACTCGCTAGCGGGAGAGCCTGGGATGCAGTATTTT.

Here the CDR3 reads CASSLGVTENQPQHF. CDR3 in DNA: TGCGCCAGCAGCTTGGGTGTGACAGAGAATCAGCCCCAGCATTTT. V is TRBV5-1 and J is TRBJ1-5; possible D gene TRBD1, 5 bases. CDR1 and CDR2 (germline): SGHRS, YFSETQ. V shed 0 bases and J shed 4 bases, with 11 bases lying between them. The CDR3 totals 15 residues.

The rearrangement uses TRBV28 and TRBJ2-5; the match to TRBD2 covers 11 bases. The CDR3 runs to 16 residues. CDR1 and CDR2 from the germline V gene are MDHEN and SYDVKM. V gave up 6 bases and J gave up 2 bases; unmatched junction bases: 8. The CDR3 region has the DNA TGTGCCAGCAGATCTGGACTAGCGGGCGGACAAGAGACCCAGTACTTC. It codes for CASRSGLAGGQETQYF.

The CDR3 nucleotides are TGTGCCTGGAGTGTAGGGGGACAATCGGCCGAGCAGTACTTC. Residues: CAWSVGGQSAEQYF. V and J are TRBV30 and TRBJ2-7, with D perhaps matching TRBD1 (6 bases). Germline CDR1 is GTSNPN and CDR2 is SVGIG (reference sequence). This CDR3 region has 14 residues. The V gene lost 0 bases and the J gene lost 6 bases, with 15 bases spanning the gap.

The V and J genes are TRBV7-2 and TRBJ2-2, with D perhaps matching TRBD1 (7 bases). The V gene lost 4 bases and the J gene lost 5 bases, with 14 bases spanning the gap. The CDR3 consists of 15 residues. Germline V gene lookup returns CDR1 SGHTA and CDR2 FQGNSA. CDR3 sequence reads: CASSSRQGGTGELFF. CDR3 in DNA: TGTGCCAGCAGCTCCCGACAGGGAGGAACCGGGGAGCTGTTTTTT. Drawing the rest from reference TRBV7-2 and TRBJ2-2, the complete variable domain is GAGVSQSPSNKVTEKGKDVELRCDPISGHTALYWYRQSLGQGLEFLIYFQGNSAPDKSGLPSDRFSAERTGGSVSTLTIQRTQQEDSAVYLCASSSRQGGTGELFFGEGSRLTVL.

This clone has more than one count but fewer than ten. As DNA, the CDR3 is TGCGCCAGCAGTGAGTCTGGGAGCAACTATGGCTACACCTTC. It specifies CASSESGSNYGYTF. V gene TRBV10-2 combines with J gene TRBJ1-2; unclear D gene. Between the trimmed V and J ends, which lost 0 bases and 2 bases, there was a span of 7 bases. The germline CDR1 and CDR2 sequences are WSHSY and SAAADI. CDR3 length equals 14 residues.

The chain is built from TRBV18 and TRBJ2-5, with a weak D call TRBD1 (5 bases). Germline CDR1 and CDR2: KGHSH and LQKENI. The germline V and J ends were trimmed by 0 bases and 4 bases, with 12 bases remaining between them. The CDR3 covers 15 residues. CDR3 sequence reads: CASSPPGRTAETQYF. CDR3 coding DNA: TGTGCCAGCTCACCACCGGGGCGGACGGCAGAGACCCAGTACTTC.

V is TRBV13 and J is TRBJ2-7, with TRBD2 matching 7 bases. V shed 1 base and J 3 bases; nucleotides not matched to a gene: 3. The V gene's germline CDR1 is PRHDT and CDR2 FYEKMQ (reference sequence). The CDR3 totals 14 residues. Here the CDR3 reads CASSLERGFYEQYF. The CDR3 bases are TGTGCCAGCAGCTTAGAGCGGGGCTTCTACGAGCAGTACTTC.

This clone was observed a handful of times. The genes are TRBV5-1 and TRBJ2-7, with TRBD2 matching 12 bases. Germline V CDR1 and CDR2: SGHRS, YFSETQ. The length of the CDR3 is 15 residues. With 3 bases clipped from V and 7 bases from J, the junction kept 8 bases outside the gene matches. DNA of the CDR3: TGCGCCAGCAGCTCCCGACTAGCGGGAGAGGAAGAGCAGTACTTC. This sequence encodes CASSSRLAGEEEQYF.

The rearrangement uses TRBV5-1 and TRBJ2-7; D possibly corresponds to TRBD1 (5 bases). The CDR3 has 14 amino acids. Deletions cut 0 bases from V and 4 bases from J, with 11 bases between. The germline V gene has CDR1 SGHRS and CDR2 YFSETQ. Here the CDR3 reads CASSLGQIGYEQYF. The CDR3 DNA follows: TGCGCCAGCAGCTTGGGACAGATCGGGTACGAGCAGTACTTC.

DNA of the CDR3: TGTGCCAGCTCATTAGGGGCTAGCGGGGTCACAGATACGCAGTATTTT. Translation gives CASSLGASGVTDTQYF. The rearrangement joins TRBV18 to TRBJ2-3; 9 bases line up with TRBD2. The CDR3 has 16 residues. Germline lookup yields CDR1 KGHSH and CDR2 LQKENI. V was pared by 5 bases and J by 2 bases, with 8 bases of the junction left unmatched. Based on the CDR3 plus reference TRBV18 and TRBJ2-3, the full variable domain is NAGVMQNPRHLVRRRGQEARLRCSPMKGHSHVYWYRQLPEEGLKFMVYLQKENIIDESGMPKERFSAEFPKEGPSILRIQQVVRGDSAAYFCASSLGASGVTDTQYFGPGTRLTVL.

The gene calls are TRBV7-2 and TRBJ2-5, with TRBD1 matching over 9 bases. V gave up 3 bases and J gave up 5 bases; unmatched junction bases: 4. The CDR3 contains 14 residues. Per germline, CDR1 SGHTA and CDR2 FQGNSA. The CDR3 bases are TGTGCCAGCAGCTTCACAGGGGGCATTGAGACCCAGTACTTC. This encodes CASSFTGGIETQYF.

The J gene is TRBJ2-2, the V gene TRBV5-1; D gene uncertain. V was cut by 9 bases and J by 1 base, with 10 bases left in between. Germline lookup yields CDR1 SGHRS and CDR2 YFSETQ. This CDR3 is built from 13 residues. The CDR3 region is CATQIGNTGELFF. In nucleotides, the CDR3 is TGCGCCACCCAGATTGGGAACACCGGGGAGCTGTTTTTT.

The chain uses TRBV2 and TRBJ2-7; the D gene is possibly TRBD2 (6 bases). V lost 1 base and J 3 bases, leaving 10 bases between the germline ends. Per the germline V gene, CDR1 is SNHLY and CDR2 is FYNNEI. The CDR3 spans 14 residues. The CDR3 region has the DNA TGTGCCAGCAGTGAAGGGGGACTCTTCTACGAGCAGTACTTC. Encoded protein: CASSEGGLFYEQYF.

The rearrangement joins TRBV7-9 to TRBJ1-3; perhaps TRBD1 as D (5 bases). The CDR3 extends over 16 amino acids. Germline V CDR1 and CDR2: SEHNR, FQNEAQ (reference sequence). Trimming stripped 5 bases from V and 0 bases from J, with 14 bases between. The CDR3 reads CASSPGGVSSGNTIYF. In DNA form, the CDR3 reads TGTGCCAGCAGCCCGGGGGGGGTCAGCTCTGGAAACACCATATATTTT.

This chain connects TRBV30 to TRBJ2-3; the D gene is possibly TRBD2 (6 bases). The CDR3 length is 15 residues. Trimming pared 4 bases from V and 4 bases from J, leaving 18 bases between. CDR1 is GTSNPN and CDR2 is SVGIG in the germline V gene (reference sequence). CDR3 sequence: CAWTLLGRGADTQYF. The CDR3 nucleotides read TGTGCCTGGACCCTTCTGGGTCGCGGGGCAGATACGCAGTATTTT.

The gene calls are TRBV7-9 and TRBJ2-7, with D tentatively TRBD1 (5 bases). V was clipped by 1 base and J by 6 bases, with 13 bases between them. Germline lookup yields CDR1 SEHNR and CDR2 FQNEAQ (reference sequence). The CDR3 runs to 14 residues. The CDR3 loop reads CASSLDAGLAEQYF. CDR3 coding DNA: TGTGCCAGCAGCTTAGATGCAGGGCTCGCCGAGCAGTACTTC.